The source of this T cell receptor beta chain is a study of cytomegalovirus exposure and HLA in healthy donors. The germline V gene has CDR1 MDHEN and CDR2 SYDVKM. V was shortened by 5 bases and J by 10 bases, with 9 bases between the two germline ends. The CDR3 totals 11 residues. Sequenced by immunoSEQ multiplex PCR; TCRdb stores in-frame clones only, minus some. The sample yields around 90,000 clones, approximately 81% seen once. Comment on this clone: Its specificity is not known.

Overall study findings and caveats: Reportedly, cytomegalovirus status was diagnosed with high sensitivity and specificity.

Source material: PBMCs. The sequence was collected from a woman younger than 30 in good health and CMV-seropositive. This chain uses TRBV28 with TRBJ2-1; D might be TRBD1 (5 bases). The CDR3 nucleotides are TGTGCCAGCAGTCCAACAGGCGAGCAGTTCTTC. This translates into CASSPTGEQFF.